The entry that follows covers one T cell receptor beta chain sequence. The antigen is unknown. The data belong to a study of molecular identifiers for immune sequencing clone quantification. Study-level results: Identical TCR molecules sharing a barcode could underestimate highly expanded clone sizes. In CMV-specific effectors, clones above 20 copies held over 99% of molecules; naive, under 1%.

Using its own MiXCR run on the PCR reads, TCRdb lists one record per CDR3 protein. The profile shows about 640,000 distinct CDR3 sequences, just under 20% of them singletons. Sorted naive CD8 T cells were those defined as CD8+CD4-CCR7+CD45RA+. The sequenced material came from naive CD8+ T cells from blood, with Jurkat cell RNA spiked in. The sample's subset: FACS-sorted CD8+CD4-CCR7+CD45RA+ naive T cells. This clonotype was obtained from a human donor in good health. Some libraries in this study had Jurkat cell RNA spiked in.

For the CDR3, the DNA is TGTGCCAGCAGGCAAACTAAACAGAGCAACTATGGCTACACCTTC. Translated: CASRQTKQSNYGYTF. V is TRBV6-1 and J is TRBJ1-2; D not resolved. V dropped 6 bases and J dropped 2 bases, with 16 bases sitting between them. This CDR3 comprises 15 residues. The germline CDR1 and CDR2 sequences are MNHNS and SASEGT.